The present TCR beta chain was sequenced within a study of shared clonotypes between healthy human individuals. Whole-study results and caveats: Sampling included only blood; tissue repertoires likely differ.

Measured with immunoSEQ multiplex PCR; TCRdb has only the in-frame clones, and not every one. This sample has approximately 320,000 clones, with approximately 74% found just once. Details on this clone: What it binds is unknown.

CDR1 and CDR2 (germline): MDHEN, SYDVKM. This CDR3 spans 16 amino acids. Losses at the gene ends were 4 bases for V and 2 bases for J; bases not matched to a gene: 10. Recent vaccinations or acute infections were absent in the healthy HIV-negative adult donors. Into CD45RA+ naive and CD45RA-negative memory subsets, the CD4+ cells were split. The sequence came from a man in his thirties or forties in good health. Sequencing was performed on memory CD4+ T cells sorted from blood. As to subset: CD45RA-negative fraction. The genes are TRBV28 and TRBJ1-2, with TRBD1 identical over 7 bases. CDR3 nucleotides: TGTGCCAGCAGTTCCACTGCCGAGACAGGGAACTATGGCTACACCTTC. This codes for CASSSTAETGNYGYTF.